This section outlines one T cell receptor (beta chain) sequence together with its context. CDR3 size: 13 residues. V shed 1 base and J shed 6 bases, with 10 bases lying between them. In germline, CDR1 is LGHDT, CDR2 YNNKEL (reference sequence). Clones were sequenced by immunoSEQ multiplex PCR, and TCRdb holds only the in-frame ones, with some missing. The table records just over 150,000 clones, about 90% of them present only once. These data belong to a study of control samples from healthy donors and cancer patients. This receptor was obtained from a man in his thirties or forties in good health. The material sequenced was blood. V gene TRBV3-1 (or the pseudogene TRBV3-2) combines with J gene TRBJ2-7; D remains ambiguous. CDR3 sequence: CASSQGGGPEQYF. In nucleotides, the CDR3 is TGTGCCAGCAGCCAAGGGGGTGGTCCCGAGCAGTACTTC.